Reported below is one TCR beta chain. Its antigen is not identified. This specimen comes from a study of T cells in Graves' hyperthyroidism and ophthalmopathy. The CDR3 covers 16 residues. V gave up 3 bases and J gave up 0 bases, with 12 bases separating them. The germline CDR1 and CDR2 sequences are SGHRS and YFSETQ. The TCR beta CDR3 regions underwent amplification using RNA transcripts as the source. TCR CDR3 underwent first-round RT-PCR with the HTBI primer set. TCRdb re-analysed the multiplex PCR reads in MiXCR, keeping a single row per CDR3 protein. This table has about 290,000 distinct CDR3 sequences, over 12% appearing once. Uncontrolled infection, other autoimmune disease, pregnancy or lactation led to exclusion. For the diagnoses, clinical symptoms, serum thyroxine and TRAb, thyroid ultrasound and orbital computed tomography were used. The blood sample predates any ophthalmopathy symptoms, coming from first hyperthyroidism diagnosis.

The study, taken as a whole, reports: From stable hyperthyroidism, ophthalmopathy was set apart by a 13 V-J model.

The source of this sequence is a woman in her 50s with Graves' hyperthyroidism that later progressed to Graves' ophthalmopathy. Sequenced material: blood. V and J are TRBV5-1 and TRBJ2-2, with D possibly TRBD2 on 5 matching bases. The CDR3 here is CASSSLARANTGELFF. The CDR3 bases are TGCGCCAGCAGCTCCTTAGCGAGAGCGAACACCGGGGAGCTGTTTTTT.